This TCR beta chain stems from a study of T cell responses to AZD1222 COVID-19 vaccine. The overall study: Recipients boosted at about 4 weeks or about 12 weeks are pooled. Findings of the study overall: A mostly white British donor set with more females was recruited, and clonal diversity was possibly underestimated.

Regarding this clone: Antigen specificity is unknown.

Clones were sequenced by immunoSEQ multiplex PCR, and TCRdb holds only the in-frame ones, with some missing. The sample records 110,000 to 150,000 clones, roughly 85% being singletons. The CDR3 extends over 13 amino acids. The germline V gene has CDR1 MNHEY and CDR2 SMNVEV (reference sequence). The V gene end was trimmed by 3 bases and the J gene end by 6 bases; junction bases not matched to a gene: 3. The rearrangement uses TRBV27 and TRBJ1-2; TRBD1 agrees at 8 bases. This receptor was obtained from an adult in good health. This specimen consisted of peripheral blood, obtained on day 0 of AZD1222 vaccination. CDR3 amino acids: CASSFRGLHGYTF. The CDR3 DNA sequence: TGTGCCAGCAGTTTCAGGGGGCTTCATGGCTACACCTTC.